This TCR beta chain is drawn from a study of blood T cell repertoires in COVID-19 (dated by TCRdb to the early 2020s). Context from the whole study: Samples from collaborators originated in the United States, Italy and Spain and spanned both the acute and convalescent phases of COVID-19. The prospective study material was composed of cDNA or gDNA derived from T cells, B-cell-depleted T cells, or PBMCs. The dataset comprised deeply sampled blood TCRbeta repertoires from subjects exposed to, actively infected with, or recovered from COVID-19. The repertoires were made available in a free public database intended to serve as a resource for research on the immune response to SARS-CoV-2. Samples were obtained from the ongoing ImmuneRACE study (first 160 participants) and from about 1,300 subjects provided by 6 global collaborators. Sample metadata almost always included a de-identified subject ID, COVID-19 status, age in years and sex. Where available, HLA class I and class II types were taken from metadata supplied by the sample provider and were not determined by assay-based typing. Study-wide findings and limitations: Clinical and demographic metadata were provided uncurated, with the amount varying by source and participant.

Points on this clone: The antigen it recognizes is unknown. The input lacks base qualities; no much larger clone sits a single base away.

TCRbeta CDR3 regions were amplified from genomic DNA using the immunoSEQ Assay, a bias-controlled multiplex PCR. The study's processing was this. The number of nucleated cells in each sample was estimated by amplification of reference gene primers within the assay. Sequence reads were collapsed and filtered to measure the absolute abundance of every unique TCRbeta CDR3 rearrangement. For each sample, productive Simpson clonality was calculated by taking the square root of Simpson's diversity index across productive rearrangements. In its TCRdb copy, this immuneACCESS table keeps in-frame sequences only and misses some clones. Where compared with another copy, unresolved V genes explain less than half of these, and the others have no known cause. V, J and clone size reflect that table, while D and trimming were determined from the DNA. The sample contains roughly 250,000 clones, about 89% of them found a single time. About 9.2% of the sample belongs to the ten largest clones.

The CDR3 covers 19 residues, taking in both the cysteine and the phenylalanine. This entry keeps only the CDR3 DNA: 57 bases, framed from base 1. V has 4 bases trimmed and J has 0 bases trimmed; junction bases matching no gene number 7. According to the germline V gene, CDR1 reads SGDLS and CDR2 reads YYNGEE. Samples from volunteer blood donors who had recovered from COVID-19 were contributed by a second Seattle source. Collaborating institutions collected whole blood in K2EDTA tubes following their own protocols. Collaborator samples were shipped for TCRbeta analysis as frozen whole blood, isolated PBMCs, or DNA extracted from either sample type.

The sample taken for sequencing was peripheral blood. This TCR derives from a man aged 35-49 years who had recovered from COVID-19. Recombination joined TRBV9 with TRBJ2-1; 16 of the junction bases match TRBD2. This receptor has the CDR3 CASSTTGTSGRGSYNEQFF. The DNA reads TGTGCCAGCAGCACAACCGGGACTAGCGGGAGGGGCTCCTACAATGAGCAGTTCTTC.